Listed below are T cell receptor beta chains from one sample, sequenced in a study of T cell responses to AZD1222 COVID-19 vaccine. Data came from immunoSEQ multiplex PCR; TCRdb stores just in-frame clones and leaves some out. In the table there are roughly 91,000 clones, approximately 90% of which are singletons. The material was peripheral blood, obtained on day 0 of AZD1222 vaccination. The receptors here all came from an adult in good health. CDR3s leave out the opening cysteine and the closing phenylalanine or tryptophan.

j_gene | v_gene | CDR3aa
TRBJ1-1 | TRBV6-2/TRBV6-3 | ASSIGFEAF
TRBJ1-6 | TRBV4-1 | ASSQDRTLQFSYNSPLH
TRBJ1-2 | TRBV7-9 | ASSPEYPFGYT
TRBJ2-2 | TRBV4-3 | ASSQGGITNTGELF
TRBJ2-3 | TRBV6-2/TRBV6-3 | ASSGVGVDTQY
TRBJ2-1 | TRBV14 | ASSPGTSYYNEQF
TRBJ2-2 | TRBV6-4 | ASSDSIEGAGELF
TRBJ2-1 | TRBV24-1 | ATGLAGGHEQF
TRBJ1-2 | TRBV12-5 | ASGIARNYGYT
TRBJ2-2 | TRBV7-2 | ASSLRWNTGELF